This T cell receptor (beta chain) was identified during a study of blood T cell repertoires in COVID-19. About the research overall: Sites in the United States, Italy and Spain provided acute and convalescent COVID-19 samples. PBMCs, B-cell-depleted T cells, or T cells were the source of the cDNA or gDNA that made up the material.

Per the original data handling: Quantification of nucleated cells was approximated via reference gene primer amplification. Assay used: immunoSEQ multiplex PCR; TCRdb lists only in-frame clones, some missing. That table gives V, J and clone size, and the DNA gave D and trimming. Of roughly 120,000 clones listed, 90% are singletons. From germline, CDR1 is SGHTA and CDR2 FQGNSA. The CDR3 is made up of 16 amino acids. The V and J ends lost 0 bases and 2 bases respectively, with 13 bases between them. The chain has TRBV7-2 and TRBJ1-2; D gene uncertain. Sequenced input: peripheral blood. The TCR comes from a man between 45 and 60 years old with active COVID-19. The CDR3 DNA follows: TGTGCCAGCAGCTTAGCGTCGGCAGCGATCAACTATGGCTACACCTTC. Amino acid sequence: CASSLASAAINYGYTF.